This T cell receptor beta chain was recorded in a study of cytomegalovirus exposure and HLA in healthy donors. General observations from the study: A highly shared variant cluster was judged a likely technical artifact.

A note on this clone: Antigen: not known.

The PCR was carried out with 60 Vbeta primers and 13 Jbeta primers. Sequencing used immunoSEQ multiplex PCR; TCRdb keeps in-frame clones, though not all of them. The profile shows about 130,000 clones, about 70% of them singletons. This CDR3 contains 14 residues. The germline CDR1 and CDR2 sequences are SGHKS and YYEKEE (reference sequence). Between the trimmed V and J ends, which lost 0 bases and 4 bases, there was a span of 10 bases. Sequencing used PBMCs. The chain couples TRBV5-5 to TRBJ1-1, with TRBD1 as a possible D gene (6 bases). The TCR sequence derives from a male donor in good health and CMV-seronegative. CDR3 sequence reads: CASSLDPRGTEAFF. In DNA form, the CDR3 reads TGTGCCAGCAGCTTGGATCCCAGGGGCACTGAAGCTTTCTTT.